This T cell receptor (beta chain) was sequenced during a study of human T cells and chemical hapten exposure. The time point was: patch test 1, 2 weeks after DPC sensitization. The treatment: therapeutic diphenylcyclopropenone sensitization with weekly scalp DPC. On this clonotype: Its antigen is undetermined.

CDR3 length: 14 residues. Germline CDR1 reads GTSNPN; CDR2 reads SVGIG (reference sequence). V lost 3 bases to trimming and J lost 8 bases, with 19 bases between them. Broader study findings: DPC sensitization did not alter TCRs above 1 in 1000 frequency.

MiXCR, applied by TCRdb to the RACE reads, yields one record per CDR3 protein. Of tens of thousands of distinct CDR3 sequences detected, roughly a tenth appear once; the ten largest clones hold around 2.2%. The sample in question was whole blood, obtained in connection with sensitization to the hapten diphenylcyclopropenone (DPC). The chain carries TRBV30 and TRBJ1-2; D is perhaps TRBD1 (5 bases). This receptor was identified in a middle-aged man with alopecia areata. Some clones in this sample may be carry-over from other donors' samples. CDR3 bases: TGTGCCTGGAGAGCCGGGACTTTCCCTGGGGGCTACACCTTC. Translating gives CAWRAGTFPGGYTF.